This T cell receptor (beta chain) is from a study of T-cell memory formation after mild COVID-19. This clonotype was seen more than once but under ten times. One entry per CDR3 protein, called by TCRdb with MiXCR from the 5' RACE reads. The table records about 360,000 distinct CDR3 sequences, 14% of them present only once. Per the germline V gene, CDR1 is SGHRS and CDR2 is YFSETQ. This CDR3 region has 15 residues. V was pared by 0 bases and J by 0 bases, with 9 bases between. The chain is built from TRBV5-1 and TRBJ1-2, with D hard to call. This sequence was found in a man younger than 30 who had mild COVID-19 (a few samples of this study predate the infection). Cell type and time point are not known. The sample consisted of PBMCs or a T cell subset sorted from them (not recorded which). As DNA, the CDR3 is TGCGCCAGCAGCTTGGCCGCAGTCGCTAACTATGGCTACACCTTC. Its protein is CASSLAAVANYGYTF.